The rows below give T cell receptor beta chains drawn from one sample of a study of cytotoxic CD8 clonotypes in ibrutinib-treated CLL. Assay: immunoSEQ multiplex PCR; the TCRdb copy retains only in-frame clones and omits some. The data hold 97,000 or so clones, with 70% to 85% observed a single time. The sequencing here drew on PBMCs, taken after 12 months of ibrutinib treatment. The receptors derive from a human donor with chronic lymphocytic leukemia. Both conserved end residues are part of each CDR3. The D gene is left open where the match is weak. The listing skips clone size in some rows; elsewhere it reads once, few, many or a size class.

J,D,V,length,size,CDR3,DNA
TRBJ2-2,TRBD1,TRBV6-6,14,NA,CASRTDREPGELFF,TGTGCCAGCAGAACCGACAGGGAGCCCGGGGAGCTGTTTTTT
TRBJ1-1,NA,TRBV5-1,12,NA,CASYGSNTEAFF,TGCGCCAGCTATGGATCCAACACTGAAGCTTTCTTT
TRBJ1-5,NA,TRBV19,15,NA,CATGGTSVGNQPQHF,TGTGCCACCGGGGGTACGAGTGTTGGCAATCAGCCCCAGCATTTT
TRBJ2-1,NA,TRBV7-6,15,NA,CASTPSGHSPWEQFF,TGTGCCAGCACCCCGTCGGGACACTCACCTTGGGAGCAGTTCTTC
TRBJ1-2,NA,TRBV28,13,few,CASTQGGGAGYTF,TGTGCCAGCACTCAAGGGGGGGGCGCTGGCTACACCTTC
TRBJ2-1,NA,TRBV18,16,once,CASSPFGGSSYNEQFF,TGTGCCAGCTCACCGTTTGGCGGTAGCTCCTACAATGAGCAGTTCTTC
TRBJ2-1,NA,TRBV27,15,NA,CASSLSGSGNNEQFF,TGTGCCAGCAGTTTATCAGGCTCAGGGAACAATGAGCAGTTCTTC
TRBJ2-5,TRBD2,TRBV5-4,15,NA,CASSSSGGFRETQYF,TGTGCCAGCAGCTCGAGCGGGGGGTTTCGGGAGACCCAGTACTTC
TRBJ1-2,TRBD1,TRBV30,15,NA,CAWSRRQGLSYGYTF,TGTGCCTGGAGTCGGAGACAGGGCTTAAGCTATGGCTACACCTTC
TRBJ1-2,TRBD1,TRBV19,13,large,CASRLGQEDGYTF,TGTGCCAGTAGGCTGGGACAGGAAGATGGCTACACCTTC
TRBJ2-3,NA,TRBV7-3,12,NA,CASSVGGDTQYF,TGTGCCAGCAGCGTCGGAGGCGATACGCAGTATTTT
TRBJ1-4,TRBD1,TRBV7-3,11,NA,CASSFGQGVAF,TGTGCCAGCAGTTTTGGACAGGGAGTAGCTTTT
TRBJ1-3,NA,TRBV6-1,13,once,CASSEISGNTIYF,TGTGCCAGCTCAGAGATCTCTGGAAACACCATATATTTT
TRBJ1-5,NA,TRBV6-5,11,NA,CATGVNQPQHF,TGTGCCACCGGGGTCAATCAGCCCCAGCATTTT
TRBJ2-7,NA,TRBV6-4,16,few,CASSDPRKVRSYEQYF,TGTGCCAGCAGTGACCCCCGGAAGGTCCGGTCTTACGAGCAGTACTTC
TRBJ2-3,NA,TRBV5-4,15,NA,CASSDDRFSADTQYF,TGTGCCAGCAGCGACGACAGGTTCTCGGCAGATACGCAGTATTTT
TRBJ1-2,TRBD1,TRBV11-3,14,few,CASSLGGTAYGYTF,TGTGCCAGCAGCTTAGGGGGGACAGCCTATGGCTACACCTTC
TRBJ1-1,NA,TRBV10-3,12,few,CAINSGNTEAFF,TGTGCCATCAATTCGGGAAACACTGAAGCTTTCTTT
TRBJ2-3,TRBD1,TRBV30,13,few,CAWSGGTGSTQYF,TGTGCCTGGAGTGGGGGGACAGGGAGTACGCAGTATTTT
TRBJ2-1,NA,TRBV5-1,15,NA,CASRDTPSSYNEQFF,TGCGCCAGCAGGGACACACCTAGCTCCTACAATGAGCAGTTCTTC
TRBJ1-3,NA,TRBV7-9,13,NA,CASSSVSGNTIYF,TGTGCCAGCAGCTCAGTCTCTGGAAACACCATATATTTT
TRBJ2-3,NA,TRBV11-1,16,many,CASSSPSGAYTDTQYF,TGTGCCAGCAGCTCCCCGTCTGGGGCCTACACAGATACGCAGTATTTT
TRBJ1-1,NA,TRBV19,12,few,CASRDIGTEAFF,TGTGCCAGTCGGGACATCGGGACTGAAGCTTTCTTT
TRBJ1-4,NA,TRBV7-8,14,NA,CASSARDNHEKLFF,TGTGCCAGCAGCGCCCGGGACAACCATGAAAAACTGTTTTTT
TRBJ1-2,TRBD1,TRBV7-3,13,NA,CASSQGQGDGYTF,TGTGCCAGCAGCCAGGGACAGGGCGATGGCTACACCTTC
TRBJ1-1,TRBD1,TRBV5-6,14,NA,CASSFGTVNTEAFF,TGTGCCAGCAGCTTCGGGACAGTGAACACTGAAGCTTTCTTT
TRBJ1-1,NA,TRBV5-1,13,NA,CASSVLLGTEAFF,TGCGCCAGCAGCGTACTACTGGGGACTGAAGCTTTCTTT
TRBJ2-1,NA,TRBV7-8,14,NA,CASSSNPGANEQFF,TGTGCCAGCAGCTCCAACCCTGGCGCCAATGAGCAGTTCTTC
TRBJ2-1,TRBD2,TRBV30,16,NA,CAWSVRGGSSYNEQFF,TGTGCCTGGAGTGTAAGGGGCGGGAGCTCCTACAATGAGCAGTTCTTC
TRBJ2-2,NA,TRBV13,13,NA,CASSPGTFGELFF,TGTGCCAGCAGCCCCGGGACTTTCGGGGAGCTGTTTTTT
TRBJ2-3,NA,TRBV9,13,few,CASRKEGPDTQYF,TGTGCCAGCAGGAAAGAGGGACCAGATACGCAGTATTTT
TRBJ2-3,NA,TRBV11-2,15,once,CASSLGGDTADTQYF,TGTGCCAGCAGCTTGGGGGGGGACACGGCAGATACGCAGTATTTT
TRBJ1-3,NA,TRBV19,12,NA,CASSTGGNTIYF,TGTGCCAGTAGTACGGGTGGAAACACCATATATTTT
TRBJ2-7,NA,TRBV6-1,18,NA,CASSEGIGAIGGSYEQYF,TGTGCCAGCAGTGAAGGTATCGGGGCTATCGGGGGCTCCTACGAGCAGTACTTC
TRBJ1-6,TRBD1,TRBV30,17,NA,CAWSVNRGSSYNSPLHF,TGTGCCTGGAGTGTAAACAGGGGGAGCTCCTATAATTCACCCCTCCACTTT
TRBJ2-7,NA,TRBV18,13,NA,CASSPSWGLEQYF,TGTGCCAGCTCACCGTCGTGGGGGCTCGAGCAGTACTTC
TRBJ2-5,NA,TRBV29-1,13,NA,CSVADGKEETQYF,TGCAGCGTTGCCGACGGAAAAGAAGAGACCCAGTACTTC
TRBJ2-7,NA,TRBV6-5,12,once,CASSYGGGEQYF,TGTGCCAGCAGTTACGGGGGCGGCGAGCAGTACTTC
TRBJ1-5,TRBD1,TRBV6-1,14,NA,CASSEGQGSQPQHF,TGTGCCAGCAGTGAGGGACAGGGATCCCAGCCCCAGCATTTT
TRBJ2-3,NA,TRBV12-2,18,NA,CASRLASTSKQGTDTQYF,TGTGCAAGTCGCTTAGCGTCGACTAGTAAGCAAGGCACAGATACGCAGTATTTT
TRBJ2-7,NA,TRBV7-2,15,NA,CASSLEGGGRYEQYF,TGTGCCAGCAGCTTAGAGGGCGGGGGCCGTTACGAGCAGTACTTC
TRBJ2-5,TRBD1,TRBV2,14,NA,CASSGGQGQETQYF,TGTGCCAGCAGTGGGGGACAGGGACAAGAGACCCAGTACTTC
TRBJ1-4,NA,TRBV28,17,NA,CASSYRAAGTYNEKLFF,TGTGCCAGCAGTTACCGGGCGGCAGGAACCTATAATGAAAAACTGTTTTTT
TRBJ2-7,TRBD1,TRBV28,16,NA,CASSSAAGQGDYEQYF,TGTGCCAGCAGTTCCGCCGCGGGACAGGGTGATTACGAGCAGTACTTC
TRBJ2-5,NA,TRBV4-1,14,NA,CASSQGTTQETQYF,TGCGCCAGCAGCCAAGGGACTACCCAAGAGACCCAGTACTTC
TRBJ2-7,TRBD1,TRBV7-9,14,NA,CASSSRDRTYEQYF,TGTGCCAGCAGCTCCCGGGACAGGACCTACGAGCAGTACTTC
TRBJ2-7,NA,TRBV10-3,22,once,CAISESGTTGTKRTARPYEQYF,TGTGCCATCAGTGAGTCCGGAACCACCGGGACAAAGAGGACGGCCCGACCCTACGAGCAGTACTTC
TRBJ1-1,NA,TRBV27,16,NA,CASSPRGGGLNTEAFF,TGTGCCAGCAGTCCGCGAGGGGGGGGACTAAACACTGAAGCTTTCTTT
TRBJ1-4,NA,TRBV25-1,15,NA,CASSDPGAHGEKLFF,TGTGCCAGCAGTGACCCGGGGGCGCACGGTGAAAAACTGTTTTTT
TRBJ2-3,NA,TRBV7-2,12,NA,CASSLDVDTQYF,TGTGCCAGCAGCTTGGACGTAGATACGCAGTATTTT
TRBJ1-5,TRBD1,TRBV6-1,15,few,CATSEQGAGNQPQHF,TGTGCCACCTCCGAACAGGGGGCGGGCAATCAGCCCCAGCATTTT
TRBJ1-2,TRBD1,TRBV7-3,15,NA,CASRLTGGGNYGYTF,TGTGCCAGCAGACTGACAGGGGGCGGAAACTATGGCTACACCTTC
TRBJ2-7,NA,TRBV14,14,NA,CASSQGRGTYEQYF,TGTGCCAGCAGCCAAGGTAGGGGGACCTACGAGCAGTACTTC
TRBJ2-7,NA,TRBV4-1,13,NA,CASSRDQGNEQYF,TGCGCCAGCAGCCGAGATCAGGGTAACGAGCAGTACTTC
TRBJ1-1,NA,TRBV28,17,NA,CASSRDRLLGTASEAFF,TGTGCCAGCAGTCGCGACCGACTCTTAGGGACCGCAAGTGAAGCTTTCTTT
TRBJ2-5,TRBD1,TRBV5-4,16,NA,CASSFGQGRGAETQYF,TGTGCCAGCAGCTTCGGACAGGGCAGAGGGGCGGAGACCCAGTACTTC
TRBJ1-2,NA,TRBV30,17,NA,CARRASNSGTLMDGYTF,TGTGCCCGCCGAGCTAGTAATTCTGGGACCCTGATGGATGGCTACACCTTC
TRBJ2-5,TRBD2,TRBV4-3,17,few,CASSQELGLESQETQYF,TGCGCCAGCAGCCAAGAGTTGGGACTAGAGTCGCAGGAGACCCAGTACTTC
TRBJ2-7,NA,TRBV27,13,NA,CASKGLSQGEQYF,TGTGCCAGCAAAGGTCTCAGCCAGGGCGAGCAGTACTTC